This TCR beta chain was captured in a study of shared clonotypes between healthy human individuals. Study as a whole: Each donor had three CD4 naive, three CD4 memory, two CD8 naive and one CD8 memory plate.

Study observations and caveats: An expected dependence of interdonor clonotype sharing on sequencing depth was noted. Few donors limited the genetic and exposure-history diversity represented. Against clonotypes common to all four donors, non-shared ones had lower generation probabilities.

The CDR3 sequence is 19 residues long. Germline V gene lookup returns CDR1 SGHRS and CDR2 YFSETQ. With 2 bases clipped from V and 3 bases from J, the junction kept 16 bases outside the gene matches. Positive CCR7 selection of CD45RO-negative cells yielded the naive CD8 cells, and terminally differentiated effector memory CD45RA+ cells were excluded. Regarding this clone: Its antigen is not identified.

Assay used: immunoSEQ multiplex PCR; TCRdb lists only in-frame clones, some missing. The sample holds around 2.1 million clones, more than 85% seen once. The sample taken for sequencing was naive CD8+ T cells from PBMCs. This clonotype was obtained from a man younger than 30 in good health. Some clones in this sample may be carry-over from other donors' samples. The chain uses TRBV5-1 and TRBJ1-4; the match to TRBD1 covers 7 bases. The CDR3 sequence: CASSFQPLQGTGANEKLFF. CDR3 DNA sequence: TGCGCCAGCAGCTTCCAACCACTACAGGGGACGGGGGCTAATGAAAAACTGTTTTTT.